The source of this T cell receptor (beta chain) is a study of cytomegalovirus exposure and HLA in healthy donors. Across the whole study: There were 70 million to 95 million unique TCRs (from HLA-typed donors) in an early data release. Study findings and constraints: Three of the chains that were CMV-associated were confirmed in vitro to be specific for CMV antigens. By a later analysis, the bulk of CMV-associated TCR beta chains appeared HLA-restricted.

From germline, CDR1 is WNHNN and CDR2 SYGVQD (reference sequence). The CDR3 consists of 15 residues. Trimming cost V 0 bases and J 1 base, with 6 bases left between them. In the case of this clone: Antigen specificity is unknown. This sample includes further DNA sequences coding for the same CDR3.

The PCR was carried out with 60 Vbeta primers and 13 Jbeta primers. TCRdb keeps only in-frame clones here, not all; method: immunoSEQ multiplex PCR. The table lists about 170,000 clones, around four fifths of them singletons, with approximately 0.87% in the top ten. The clonotype originates from a girl aged 2 to 9 in good health and CMV-seropositive. Sequenced: PBMCs. The genes are TRBV10-1 and TRBJ2-2; D possibly corresponds to TRBD2 (6 bases). CDR3 sequence (DNA): TGCGCCAGCAGTGAGTCGGGGGGGAACACCGGGGAGCTGTTTTTT. Amino acid sequence: CASSESGGNTGELFF.